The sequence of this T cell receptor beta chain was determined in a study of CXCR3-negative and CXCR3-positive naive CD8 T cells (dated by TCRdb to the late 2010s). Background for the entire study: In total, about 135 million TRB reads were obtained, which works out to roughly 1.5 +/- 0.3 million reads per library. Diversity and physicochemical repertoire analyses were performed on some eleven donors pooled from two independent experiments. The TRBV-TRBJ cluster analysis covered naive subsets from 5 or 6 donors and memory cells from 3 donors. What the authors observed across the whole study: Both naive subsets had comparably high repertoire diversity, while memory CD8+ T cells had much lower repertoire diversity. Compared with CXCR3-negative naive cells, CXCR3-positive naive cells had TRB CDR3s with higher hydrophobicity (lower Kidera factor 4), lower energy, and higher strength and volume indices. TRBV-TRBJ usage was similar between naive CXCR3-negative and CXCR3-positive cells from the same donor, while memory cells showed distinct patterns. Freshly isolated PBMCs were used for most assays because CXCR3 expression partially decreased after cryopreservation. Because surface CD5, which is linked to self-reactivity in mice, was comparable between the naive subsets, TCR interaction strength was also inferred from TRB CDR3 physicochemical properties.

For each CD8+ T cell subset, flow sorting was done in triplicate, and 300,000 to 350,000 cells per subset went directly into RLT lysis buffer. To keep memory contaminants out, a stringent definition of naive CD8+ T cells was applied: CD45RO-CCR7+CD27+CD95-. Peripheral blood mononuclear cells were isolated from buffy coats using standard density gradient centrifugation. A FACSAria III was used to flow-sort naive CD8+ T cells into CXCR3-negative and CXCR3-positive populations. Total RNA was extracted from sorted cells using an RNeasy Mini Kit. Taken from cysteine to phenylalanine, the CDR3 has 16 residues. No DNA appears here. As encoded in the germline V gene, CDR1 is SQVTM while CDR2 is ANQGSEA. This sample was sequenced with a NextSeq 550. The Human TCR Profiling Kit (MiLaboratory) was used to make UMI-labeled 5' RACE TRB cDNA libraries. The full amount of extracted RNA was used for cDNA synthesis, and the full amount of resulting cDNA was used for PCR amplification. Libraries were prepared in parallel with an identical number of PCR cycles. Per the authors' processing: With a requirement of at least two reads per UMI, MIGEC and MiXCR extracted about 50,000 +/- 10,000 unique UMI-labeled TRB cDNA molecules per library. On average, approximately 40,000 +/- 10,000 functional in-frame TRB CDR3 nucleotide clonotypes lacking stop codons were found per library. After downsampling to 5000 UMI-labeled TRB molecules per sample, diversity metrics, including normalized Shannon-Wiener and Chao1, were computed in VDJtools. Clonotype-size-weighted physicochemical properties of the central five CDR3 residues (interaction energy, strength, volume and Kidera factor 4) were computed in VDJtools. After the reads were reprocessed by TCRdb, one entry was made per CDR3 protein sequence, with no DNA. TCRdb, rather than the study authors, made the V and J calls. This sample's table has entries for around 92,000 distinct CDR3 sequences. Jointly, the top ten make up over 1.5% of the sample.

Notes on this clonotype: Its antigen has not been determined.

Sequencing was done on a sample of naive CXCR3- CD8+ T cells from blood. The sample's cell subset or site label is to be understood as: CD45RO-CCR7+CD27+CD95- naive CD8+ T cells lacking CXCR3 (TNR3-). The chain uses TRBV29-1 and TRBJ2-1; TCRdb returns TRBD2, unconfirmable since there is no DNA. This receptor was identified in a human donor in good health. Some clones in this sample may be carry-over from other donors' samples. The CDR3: CSVAGVLAGGFNEQFF.